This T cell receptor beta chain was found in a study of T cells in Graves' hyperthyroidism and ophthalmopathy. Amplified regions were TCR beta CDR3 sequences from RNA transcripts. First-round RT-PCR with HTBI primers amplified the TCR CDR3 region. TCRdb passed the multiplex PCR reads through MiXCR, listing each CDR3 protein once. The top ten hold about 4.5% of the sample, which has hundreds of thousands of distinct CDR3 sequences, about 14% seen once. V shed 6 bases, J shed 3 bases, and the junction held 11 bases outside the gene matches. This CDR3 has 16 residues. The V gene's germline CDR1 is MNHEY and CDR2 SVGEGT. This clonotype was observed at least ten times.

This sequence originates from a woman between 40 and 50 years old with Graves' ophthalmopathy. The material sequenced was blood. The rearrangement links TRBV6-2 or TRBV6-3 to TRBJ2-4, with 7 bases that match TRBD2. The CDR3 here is CASSLPIRDYKNIQYF. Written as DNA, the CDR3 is TGTGCCAGCAGCCTACCCATCCGGGACTACAAAAACATTCAGTACTTC.